Sequencing of this T cell receptor beta chain was carried out in a study of blood T cells in healthy people across ages. Alongside a J-beta primer mix, a sample-barcoded 5' primer served in a second PCR lasting roughly 7 to 12 cycles. TCRdb redid the calling of the 5' RACE reads with MiXCR, one entry per CDR3 protein. The sample yields around 870,000 distinct CDR3 sequences, less than 35% seen once. V dropped 2 bases and J dropped 10 bases, with 15 bases sitting between them. CDR1 KGHSH and CDR2 LQKENI come from the germline V gene. The CDR3 covers 15 residues. This clonotype has only a few counts. Source material: blood. This clonotype was sampled from a woman over 75 in good health. V usage is TRBV18 and J usage is TRBJ1-6, with D perhaps matching TRBD1 (6 bases). The chain's CDR3 is CASSPKVGGGSPLHF. The CDR3 DNA sequence: TGTGCCAGCTCACCAAAAGTAGGGGGGGGATCACCCCTCCACTTT.